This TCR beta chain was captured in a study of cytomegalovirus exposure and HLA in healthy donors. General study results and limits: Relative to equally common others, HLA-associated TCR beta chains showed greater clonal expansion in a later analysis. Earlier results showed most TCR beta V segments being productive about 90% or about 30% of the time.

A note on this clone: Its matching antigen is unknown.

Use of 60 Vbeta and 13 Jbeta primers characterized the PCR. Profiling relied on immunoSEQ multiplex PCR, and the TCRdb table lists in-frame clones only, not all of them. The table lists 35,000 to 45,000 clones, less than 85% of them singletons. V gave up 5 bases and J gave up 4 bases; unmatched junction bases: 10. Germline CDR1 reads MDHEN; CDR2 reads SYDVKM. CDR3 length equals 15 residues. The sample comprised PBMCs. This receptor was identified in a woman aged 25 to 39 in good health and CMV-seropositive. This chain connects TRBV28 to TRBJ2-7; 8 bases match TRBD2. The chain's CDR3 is CASSGLAGKRYEQYF. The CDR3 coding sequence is TGTGCCAGCAGTGGGCTAGCGGGCAAAAGGTACGAGCAGTACTTC. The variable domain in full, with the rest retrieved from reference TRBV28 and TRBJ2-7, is DVKVTQSSRYLVKRTGEKVFLECVQDMDHENMFWYRQDPGLGLRLIYFSYDVKMKEKGDIPEGYSVSREKKERFSLILESASTNQTSMYLCASSGLAGKRYEQYFGPGTRLTVT.